What follows are 6 T cell receptor beta chains derived from one specimen sequenced in a study of T-cell reconstitution after alpha-beta-depleted transplantation in children. Unique molecular identifiers were incorporated when the TCRbeta library was constructed. TCRdb called the PCR reads again in MiXCR, with one record for every CDR3 protein. The sample shows some 490,000 distinct CDR3 sequences, 12% of them seen only once. The material sequenced was PBMCs from the stem cell graft donor, taken from the stem cell graft. These receptors originate from a human donor who donated a stem cell graft to a child with combined immunodeficiency.

The rearrangement joins TRBV25-1 to TRBJ2-1; 11 nucleotides match TRBD2. Looked up from germline, CDR1 is MGHDK and CDR2 is SYGVNS. The CDR3 sequence is 18 residues long. The J segment lost 3 bases and the V segment lost 0 bases, leaving 7 bases of the junction unmatched. The DNA for the CDR3 is TGTGCCAGCAGTGAATACGGGGCTAGCGGGGGGCTCTACAATGAGCAGTTCTTC. Its protein product is CASSEYGASGGLYNEQFF.

This clonotype was seen a handful of times. The chain links TRBV5-1 to TRBJ1-2; 8 bases are shared with TRBD1. J gave up 4 bases and V 4 bases, and 9 bases lay outside the gene matches. Germline V gene data show CDR1 as SGHRS and CDR2 as YFSETQ. The CDR3 consists of 15 residues. CDR3 nucleotides: TGCGCCAGCAGCACGGGACAGGCAGTCCCCTATGGCTACACCTTC. The encoded protein is CASSTGQAVPYGYTF.

This clonotype was detected only a few times. The chain is built from TRBV16 and TRBJ1-1; tentatively, D is TRBD1 (5 bases). The CDR3 is 14 residues long. The germline CDR1 and CDR2 sequences are KGHSY and FQNENV. V lost 5 bases and J 4 bases, leaving 14 bases between the germline ends. The CDR3 region is CASSGDYKGTEAFF. CDR3 nucleotide sequence: TGTGCCAGCAGCGGGGACTATAAGGGCACTGAAGCTTTCTTT.

This clonotype was seen a single time. The rearrangement uses TRBV6-1 and TRBJ2-5; a weak D match, TRBD2 (5 bases). This CDR3 is built from 16 residues. The V gene's germline CDR1 is MNHNS and CDR2 SASEGT. The V gene lost 3 bases and the J gene lost 4 bases, with 18 bases spanning the gap. CDR3 in amino acids: CASSDAGLAIIETQYF. The CDR3 DNA reads TGTGCCAGCAGTGACGCTGGGCTAGCCATCATAGAGACCCAGTACTTC.

The V and J genes are TRBV12-3 or TRBV12-4 and TRBJ2-5; possible D gene TRBD1, 5 bases. CDR3 length equals 18 residues. The germline V and J ends were trimmed by 3 bases and 2 bases, with 22 bases remaining between them. The CDR3 here is CASSFHQGTSFGQETQYF. The DNA of the CDR3 is TGTGCCAGCAGTTTTCACCAGGGAACCTCATTTGGTCAAGAGACCCAGTACTTC.

The chain links TRBV20-1 to TRBJ2-3; D is perhaps TRBD2 (6 bases). Deletions cut 7 bases from V and 1 base from J, with 12 bases between. CDR3 size: 13 residues. Germline V lookup: CDR1 DFQATT, CDR2 SNEGSKA (reference sequence). The CDR3 is CSVSPGGTDTQYF. CDR3 coding DNA: TGCAGTGTTAGCCCGGGGGGCACAGATACGCAGTATTTT.